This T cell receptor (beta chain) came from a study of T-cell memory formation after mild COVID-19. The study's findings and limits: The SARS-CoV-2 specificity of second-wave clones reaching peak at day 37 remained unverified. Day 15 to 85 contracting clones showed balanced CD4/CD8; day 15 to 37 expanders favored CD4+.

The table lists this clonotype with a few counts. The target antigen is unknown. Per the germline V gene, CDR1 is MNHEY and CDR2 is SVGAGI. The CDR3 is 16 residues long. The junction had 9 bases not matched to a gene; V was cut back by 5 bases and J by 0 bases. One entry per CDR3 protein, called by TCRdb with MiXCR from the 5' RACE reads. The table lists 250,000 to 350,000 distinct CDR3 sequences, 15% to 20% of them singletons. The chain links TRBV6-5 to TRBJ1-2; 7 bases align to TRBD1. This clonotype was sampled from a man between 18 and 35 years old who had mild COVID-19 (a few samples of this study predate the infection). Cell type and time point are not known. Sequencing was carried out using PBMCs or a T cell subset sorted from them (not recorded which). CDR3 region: CASSGTGQPTNYGYTF. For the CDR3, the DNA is TGTGCCAGCAGTGGAACGGGACAGCCCACTAACTATGGCTACACCTTC.